This T cell receptor beta chain was recovered during a study of shared clonotypes between healthy human individuals (dated by TCRdb to between 2020 and 2021). About the investigation overall: The cohort included a few men and a couple of women between 18 and 49 years of age. For each donor, CD4 naive and CD4 memory were each run on three plates, CD8 naive on two plates, and CD8 memory on one plate. Different laboratories and diverse techniques were used to prepare libraries and sequence TCR repertoires, to increase sequencing depth and limit assay-specific biases. The study deeply sequenced blood TCR repertoires of several healthy adults to estimate repertoire size and the extent of clonotype sharing between individuals. Between about 0.9 and 8.9 billion PBMCs per donor were obtained by leukapheresis.

Of note for this clone: The antigen it binds to is not known. No base-level quality is on record; no much larger clone is a single base apart.

The donors were healthy, HIV-negative adults with no recently reported acute infections or vaccinations. All donors were Caucasian adults living in Nashville, Tennessee, USA. CD4+ T cells were enriched through magnetic negative selection, after which naive cells were positively selected on CD45RA and the remaining negative fraction served as the memory subset. After blood collection by leukapheresis, PBMCs were isolated using Ficoll-Histopaque density gradient centrifugation and then cryopreserved in the vapor phase of liquid nitrogen. Analytical flow cytometry was used to check the purity and quantity of each magnetically sorted T cell population. Genomic DNA was isolated from each sorted fraction and quantified by UV absorbance on a Nanodrop 2000c. The research as a whole found: Pairwise subsampling led to the expectation that sequencing depth would affect the degree of clonotype sharing among donors. Higher generation probabilities were observed for clonotypes shared by all four sorted-subset donors than for non-shared clonotypes. Because the study included only a small number of donors, the genetic and exposure-history diversity represented was limited. Rarefaction of sorted-subset datasets indicated incomplete sequencing despite the large sequencing depth. Across four donors, approximately 5% of naive CD4, 3.5% of naive CD8, approximately 2.5% of memory CD4, and about 0.44% of memory CD8 clonotypes were shared. Estimated clonotype richness was generally larger for naive than for memory subsets. Sampling was restricted to blood, and TCR repertoires in tissue are likely to differ from TCR repertoires in blood.

CDR1 is given as GTSNPN and CDR2 as SVGIG, both from the germline V gene (reference sequence). Its CDR3 holds 16 amino acids, cysteine through phenylalanine. Solely the CDR3 DNA is kept, with 48 bases framed from the first base. Trimmed from V: 2 bases; trimmed from J: 4 bases; junction bases lacking a gene match: 9. TCR CDR3 regions were amplified from genomic DNA by multiplex PCR using the deep immunoSEQ assay. Genomic DNA extracted from each cell subset was distributed evenly over all wells of several immunoSEQ 96-well plates, and each plate served as one replicate. For sorted subsets, roughly 200 ng of genomic DNA, equivalent to some 30,000 T cell genomes, went into each replicate PCR. The purified libraries were quantified using a Qubit 3.0 fluorometer, sized with a Bioanalyzer 2100, and then quantified again using the KAPA Library Quantification kit. Every immunoSEQ 96-well plate was sequenced on a separate single-read 150-cycle Illumina NextSeq 550 flow cell. Turning to the authors' computational methods: The immunoSEQ output contained only junctional sequences without quality scores, so filtering could not match that applied to full-length reads. To assign V/J genes and CDR3, sequences were annotated against IMGT germline references using PyIR, a Python wrapper for IgBLAST v1.9. Reads were filtered out if the reads had weak V/J assignments (E-value above 1e-6), no CDR3, stop codons, out-of-frame junctions, or ambiguous translated residues. V3J clonotypes were defined as sequences sharing an identical inferred V gene, J gene, and CDR3 amino acid sequence. Percentage overlap between repertoires was computed as shared unique clonotypes divided by the size of the smaller repertoire. Richness of each repertoire was evaluated using RTK rarefaction, the Chao1 estimator, and Recon v2.1 estimates of unobserved clonotypes. OLGA was used to compute generation probabilities for all TCRbeta clonotypes that the gDNA method yielded from a handful of donors. Imported from immuneACCESS, the table was reduced by TCRdb to in-frame sequences with V and J called. These copies leave out some clones; in studies compared against another copy, an unresolved V gene accounts for under half, and the cause of the remainder is not known. V, J and clone size derive from that table, while D and trimming were established from the DNA sequence. The sample table lists about 1 million clones, 65% to 75% of them with a count of one. The biggest ten clones account for over 1.3% of the sample.

Sequencing input: memory CD4+ T cells sorted from blood. The cell subset or site label for this specimen denotes: CD45RA-negative fraction. In this chain, TRBV30 is recombined with TRBJ2-1; TRBD1 agrees with 9 junctional bases. The source is a man younger than 35 in good health. The CDR3 amino acid sequence is: CAWSSFTGGKYNEQFF. The nucleotide sequence is TGTGCCTGGAGTTCCTTCACAGGGGGCAAGTACAATGAGCAGTTCTTC.